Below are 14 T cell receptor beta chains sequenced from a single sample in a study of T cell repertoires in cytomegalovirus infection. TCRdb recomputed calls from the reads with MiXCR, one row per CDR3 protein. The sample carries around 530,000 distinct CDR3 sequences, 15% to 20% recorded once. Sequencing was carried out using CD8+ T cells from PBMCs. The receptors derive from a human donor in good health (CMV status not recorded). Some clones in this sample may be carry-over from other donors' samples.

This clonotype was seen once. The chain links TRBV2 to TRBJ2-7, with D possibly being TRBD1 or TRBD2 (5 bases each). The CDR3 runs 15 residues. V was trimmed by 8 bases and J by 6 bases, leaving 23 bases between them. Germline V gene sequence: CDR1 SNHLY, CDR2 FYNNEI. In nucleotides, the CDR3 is TGTGCCAGCCGACCCCGGGGCAGCGGAGTGGGCGAGCAGTACTTC. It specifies CASRPRGSGVGEQYF. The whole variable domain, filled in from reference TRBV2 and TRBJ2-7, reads EPEVTQTPSHQVTQMGQEVILRCVPISNHLYFYWYRQILGQKVEFLVSFYNNEISEKSEIFDDQFSVERPDGSNFTLKIRSTKLEDSAMYFCASRPRGSGVGEQYFGPGTRLTVT.

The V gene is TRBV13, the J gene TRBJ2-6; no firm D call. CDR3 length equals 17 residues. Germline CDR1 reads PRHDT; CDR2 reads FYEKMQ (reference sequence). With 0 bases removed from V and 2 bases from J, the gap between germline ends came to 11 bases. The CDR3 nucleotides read TGTGCCAGCAGCTTAGGCTCCCCCTCTACTGGGGCCAACGTCCTGACTTTC. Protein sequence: CASSLGSPSTGANVLTF.

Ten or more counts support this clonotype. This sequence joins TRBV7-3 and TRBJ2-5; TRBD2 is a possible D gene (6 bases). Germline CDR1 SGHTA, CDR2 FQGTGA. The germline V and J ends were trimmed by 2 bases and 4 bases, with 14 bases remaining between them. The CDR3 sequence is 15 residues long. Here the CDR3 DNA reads TGTGCCAGCAGCTTATCCCCGGGGAGGCGAGAGACCCAGTACTTC. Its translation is CASSLSPGRRETQYF. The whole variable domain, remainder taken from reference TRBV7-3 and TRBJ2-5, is GAGVSQTPSNKVTEKGKYVELRCDPISGHTALYWYRQSLGQGPEFLIYFQGTGAADDSGLPNDRFFAVRPEGSVSTLKIQRTERGDSAVYLCASSLSPGRRETQYFGPGTRLLVL.

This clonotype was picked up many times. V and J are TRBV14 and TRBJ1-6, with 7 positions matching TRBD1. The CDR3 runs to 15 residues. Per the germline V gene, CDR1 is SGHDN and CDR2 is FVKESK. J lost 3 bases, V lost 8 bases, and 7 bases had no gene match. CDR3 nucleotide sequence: TGTGCCAGCTCTGGACAGGTGGGCTATAATTCACCCCTCCACTTT. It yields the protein CASSGQVGYNSPLHF.

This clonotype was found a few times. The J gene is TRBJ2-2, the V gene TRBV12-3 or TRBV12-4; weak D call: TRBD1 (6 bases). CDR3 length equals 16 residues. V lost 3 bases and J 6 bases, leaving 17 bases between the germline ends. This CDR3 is CASSFARQVSAGELFF. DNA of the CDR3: TGTGCCAGCAGTTTTGCGAGACAGGTTTCAGCCGGGGAGCTGTTTTTT.

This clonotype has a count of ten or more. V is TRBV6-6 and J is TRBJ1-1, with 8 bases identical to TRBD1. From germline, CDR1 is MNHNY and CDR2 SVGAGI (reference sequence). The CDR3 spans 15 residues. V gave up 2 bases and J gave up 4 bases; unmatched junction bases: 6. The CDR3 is CASSYKQGGSTEAFF. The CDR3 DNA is TGTGCCAGCAGTTACAAACAGGGGGGCAGCACTGAAGCTTTCTTT.

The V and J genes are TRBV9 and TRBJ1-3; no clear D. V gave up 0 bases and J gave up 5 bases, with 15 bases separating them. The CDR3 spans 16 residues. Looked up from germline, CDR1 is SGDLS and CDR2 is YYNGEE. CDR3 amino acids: CASSVEGYGYRNTIYF. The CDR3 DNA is TGTGCCAGCAGCGTAGAAGGGTACGGATACCGAAACACCATATATTTT.

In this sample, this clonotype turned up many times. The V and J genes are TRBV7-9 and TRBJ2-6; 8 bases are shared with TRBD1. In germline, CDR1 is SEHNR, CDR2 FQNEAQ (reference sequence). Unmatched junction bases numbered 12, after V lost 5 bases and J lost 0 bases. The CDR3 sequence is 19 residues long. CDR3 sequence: CASSPPPGTGTSGANVLTF. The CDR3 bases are TGTGCCAGCAGCCCACCGCCCGGGACAGGAACCTCTGGGGCCAACGTCCTGACTTTC.

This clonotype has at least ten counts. CDR3 sequence: CASSPPGGAGWVIQYF. The CDR3, as DNA: TGTGCCAGCAGTCCGCCTGGAGGGGCAGGTTGGGTCATTCAGTACTTC. This sequence joins TRBV2 and TRBJ2-4, with D maybe TRBD2 (6 bases). V lost 5 bases and J 9 bases, leaving 23 bases between the germline ends. The CDR3 consists of 16 residues. Germline V gives CDR1 SNHLY, CDR2 FYNNEI.

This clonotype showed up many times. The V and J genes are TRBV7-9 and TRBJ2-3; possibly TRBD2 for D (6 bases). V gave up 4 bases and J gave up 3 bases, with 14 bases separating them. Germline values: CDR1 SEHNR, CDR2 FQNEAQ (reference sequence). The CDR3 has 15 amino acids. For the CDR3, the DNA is TGTGCCAGCAGCTCGAGCTCGGGGGAGACAGATACGCAGTATTTT. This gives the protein CASSSSSGETDTQYF.

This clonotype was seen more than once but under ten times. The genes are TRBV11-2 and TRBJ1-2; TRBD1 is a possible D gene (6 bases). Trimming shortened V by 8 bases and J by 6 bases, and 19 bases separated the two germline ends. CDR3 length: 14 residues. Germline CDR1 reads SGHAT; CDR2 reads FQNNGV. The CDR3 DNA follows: TGTGCCAGCCGGCCCACCAGGGGAGGGGATGGCTACACCTTC. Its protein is CASRPTRGGDGYTF.

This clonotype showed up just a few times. The CDR3 coding sequence is TGTGCCAGCAGTTTATCCCCTCGACAGCTATCTTGGGGGAACACTGAAGCTTTCTTT. Residues: CASSLSPRQLSWGNTEAFF. This rearrangement joins TRBV27 to TRBJ1-1; TRBD1 is a possible D gene (5 bases). This CDR3 has 19 residues. V was clipped by 0 bases and J by 1 base, with 21 bases between them. Germline V CDR1 and CDR2: MNHEY, SMNVEV (reference sequence).

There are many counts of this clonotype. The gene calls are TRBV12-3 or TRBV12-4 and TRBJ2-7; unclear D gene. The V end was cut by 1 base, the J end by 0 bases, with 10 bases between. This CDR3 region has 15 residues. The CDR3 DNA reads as TGTGCCAGCAGTTTAGACGGCTTGAGCTCCTACGAGCAGTACTTC. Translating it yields CASSLDGLSSYEQYF.

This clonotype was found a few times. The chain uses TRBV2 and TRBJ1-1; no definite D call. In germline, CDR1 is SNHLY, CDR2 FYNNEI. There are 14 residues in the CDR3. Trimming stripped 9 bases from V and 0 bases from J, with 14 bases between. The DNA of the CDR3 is TGTGCCAGTCCCGGGTCGCCGGTGAACACTGAAGCTTTCTTT. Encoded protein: CASPGSPVNTEAFF.